This T cell receptor (beta chain) was obtained from a study of T cell responses to AZD1222 COVID-19 vaccine. Findings and limits, study-wide: At baseline, seropositivity was found in only six AZD1222 recipients. The breadth and depth of Spike-specific TCRs increased once two AZD1222 doses had been given. Along spike, vaccine-associated CD4 TCRs were found throughout, with dominance at 160-218 and 743-854. Reports say nearly half of spike-specific TCRs go after unmutated variant regions.

TCRdb's copy holds only in-frame clones and misses some; the assay was immunoSEQ multiplex PCR. Of 110,000 or so clones listed, 75% to 90% were seen once; the top ten hold around 7.1%. Germline lookup yields CDR1 SGHRS and CDR2 YFSETQ. The V gene end was trimmed by 4 bases and the J gene end by 0 bases; junction bases not matched to a gene: 6. The length of the CDR3 is 16 residues. With regard to this clone: Its antigen is not identified.

This clonotype was obtained from an adult who received the AZD1222 COVID-19 vaccine. The chain carries TRBV5-1 and TRBJ1-4, with 7 bases aligning to TRBD1. Sequenced material: peripheral blood, taken 28 days after the second AZD1222 dose. The DNA for the CDR3 is TGCGCCAGCAGCCCCGGGACAGTCACAACTAATGAAAAACTGTTTTTT. It specifies CASSPGTVTTNEKLFF.